This T cell receptor beta chain was identified during a study of blood T cell repertoires in COVID-19. At the level of the study: Donors in the United States, Italy and Spain gave samples during acute or convalescent COVID-19. Sample material is recorded as cDNA or gDNA derived from T cells, B-cell-depleted T cells, or PBMCs.

Trimming cost V 2 bases and J 5 bases; bases outside gene matches: 9. Germline V gives CDR1 LGHDT, CDR2 YNNKEL (reference sequence). The CDR3 spans 17 residues. It was during active infection that Seattle patients were enrolled and then longitudinally followed. Sequenced by immunoSEQ multiplex PCR; TCRdb stores in-frame clones only, minus some. The table records a few hundred thousand clones, more than 80% of them present only once. The source is a woman in her 50s with COVID-19, enrolled during active disease. V gene TRBV3-1 (or the pseudogene TRBV3-2) combines with J gene TRBJ2-2, with TRBD2 identical over 9 bases. Specimen: peripheral blood. CDR3 sequence (DNA): TGTGCCAGCAGCCAACTGTCATCTAGCGGGACGACCGGGGAGCTGTTTTTT. Translation: CASSQLSSSGTTGELFF.